Following are 23 T cell receptor beta chains from one sample sequenced in a study of CD8+CD57+ T cells in acquired aplastic anemia. Individuals selected for sequencing had exhibited CD8+CD57+ cell expansion on flow cytometry. Genomic DNA, serving as template, underwent TCR beta VDJ and CDR3 profiling. TCRdb itself ran the reads through MiXCR, one entry per CDR3 protein. This table holds 110,000 or so distinct CDR3 sequences, 45% to 60% found once. Sequencing was done on a sample of sorted CD4+, CD8+, or CD8+CD57+ T cells (not recorded which) from PBMCs. The receptors shown here come from a human donor with aplastic anemia.

This clonotype was counted many times. The chain has TRBV12-3 or TRBV12-4 and TRBJ2-1; perhaps TRBD2 as D (6 bases). V was shortened by 0 bases and J by 9 bases, with 12 bases between the two germline ends. This CDR3 spans 14 amino acids. CDR3 sequence reads: CASSLAGGNSEQFF. DNA of the CDR3: TGTGCCAGCAGTTTAGCCGGGGGAAACAGTGAGCAGTTCTTC.

The chain couples TRBV10-3 to TRBJ2-7; maybe TRBD2 (5 bases). Germline V gene lookup returns CDR1 ENHRY and CDR2 SYGVKD. The CDR3 spans 14 residues. V dropped 4 bases and J dropped 0 bases, with 10 bases sitting between them. CDR3 sequence reads: CAISGGPPSYEQYF. As DNA, the CDR3 is TGTGCCATCAGTGGCGGGCCTCCCTCCTACGAGCAGTACTTC.

This clonotype was observed many times. The chain joins TRBV11-1 to TRBJ2-3; 13 positions agree with TRBD2. The CDR3 has 16 residues. The trim removed 5 bases at V and 7 bases at J, leaving 9 bases unmatched. CDR1 SGHAT and CDR2 FQDESV come from the germline V gene (reference sequence). CDR3 in DNA: TGTGCCAGCAGCGCTACTAGCGGGGGGGAAACCCATACGCAGTATTTT. As protein: CASSATSGGETHTQYF.

This clonotype showed up just a few times. This chain connects TRBV24-1 to TRBJ1-2; possibly TRBD1 for D (6 bases). Germline CDR1 and CDR2: KGHDR and SFDVKD. CDR3 length: 14 residues. Trimming shortened V by 3 bases and J by 4 bases, and 11 bases separated the two germline ends. Written as DNA, the CDR3 is TGTGCCACCAGTGATCGGACAGCGGCCTATGGCTACACCTTC. Translated: CATSDRTAAYGYTF.

In this sample, this clonotype turned up once. Being one base from a much bigger clone, this may be a read error. V gene TRBV28 combines with J gene TRBJ2-7, with 8 bases aligning to TRBD1. The germline V gene encodes CDR1 MDHEN and CDR2 SYDVKM. Germline trimming cut 3 bases from V and 8 bases from J; bases unmatched to any gene: 6. The CDR3 is 13 amino acids. The CDR3 DNA sequence: TGTGCCAGCAGTTTGGACAGGGCTGCCAAGCAGTACTTC. Translated, it gives CASSLDRAAKQYF. Full variable domain (rest looked up from reference TRBV28 and TRBJ2-7): DVKVTQSSRYLVKRTGEKVFLECVQDMDHENMFWYRQDPGLGLRLIYFSYDVKMKEKGDIPEGYSVSREKKERFSLILESASTNQTSMYLCASSLDRAAKQYFGPGTRLTVT.

This clonotype was seen repeatedly, ten times or more. V usage is TRBV29-1 and J usage is TRBJ2-2, with D perhaps TRBD1 (5 bases). V gave up 5 bases and J gave up 3 bases, with 10 bases separating them. This CDR3 is built from 13 residues. The germline V gene encodes CDR1 SQVTM and CDR2 ANQGSEA. The CDR3 here is CSVFTGDTGELFF. CDR3 bases: TGCAGCGTTTTCACAGGCGACACCGGGGAGCTGTTTTTT.

This chain joins TRBV7-9 and TRBJ1-2; TRBD1 might be the D (5 bases). Trimming shortened V by 3 bases and J by 4 bases, and 9 bases separated the two germline ends. Germline V gene lookup returns CDR1 SEHNR and CDR2 FQNEAQ (reference sequence). The CDR3 has 13 residues. CDR3 protein: CASSLGVPYGYTF. In DNA, the CDR3 is TGTGCCAGCAGCTTGGGGGTGCCCTATGGCTACACCTTC.

V is TRBV12-3 or TRBV12-4 and J is TRBJ2-7; the D is unclear. The CDR3 is 14 residues long. V gave up 1 base and J gave up 4 bases, with 11 bases separating them. CDR3 in DNA: TGTGCCAGCAGTTTAGTGGCAGGAGATTACGAGCAGTACTTC. Translation: CASSLVAGDYEQYF.

The chain recombines TRBV20-1 with TRBJ2-5, with a possible D match to TRBD2 (5 bases). V was cut by 1 base and J by 0 bases, with 12 bases left in between. The CDR3 runs to 15 residues. CDR1 is DFQATT and CDR2 is SNEGSKA in the germline V gene (reference sequence). CDR3 loop: CSARGPFSDQETQYF. CDR3 nucleotide sequence: TGCAGTGCTAGAGGGCCTTTTAGCGACCAAGAGACCCAGTACTTC.

In its sample, this clonotype was seen once. This chain links TRBV29-1 with TRBJ2-1, with 9 nucleotides matching TRBD1. The germline gives CDR1 SQVTM, CDR2 ANQGSEA. The CDR3 runs to 14 residues. J gave up 7 bases and V 8 bases, and 12 bases lay outside the gene matches. The CDR3 DNA sequence: TGCAGCTGTTCGGGACAGGGTAGTTGGAATGAGCAGTTCTTC. Translating it yields CSCSGQGSWNEQFF.

This chain joins TRBV29-1 and TRBJ2-5; either TRBD1 or TRBD2 may supply D (5 bases each). Germline V gives CDR1 SQVTM, CDR2 ANQGSEA. V shed 6 bases and J shed 5 bases, with 16 bases lying between them. CDR3 length: 13 amino acids. The CDR3 loop is CSVPRDPEETQYF. The CDR3 DNA reads as TGCAGCGTACCCCGGGACCCCGAGGAGACCCAGTACTTC.

This rearrangement joins TRBV20-1 to TRBJ2-7, with D perhaps matching TRBD1 (6 bases). The CDR3 length is 12 residues. V lost 3 bases and J 4 bases, leaving 10 bases between the germline ends. Germline V lookup: CDR1 DFQATT, CDR2 SNEGSKA (reference sequence). The CDR3 nucleotides read TGCAGTGCTAGTCAACAGGGATACGAGCAGTACTTC. Protein product: CSASQQGYEQYF.

V is TRBV24-1 and J is TRBJ2-1; 14 bases are shared with TRBD2. Germline V CDR1 and CDR2: KGHDR, SFDVKD. The V and J ends lost 7 bases and 7 bases, in that order; junction bases with no gene match: 11. The length of the CDR3 is 17 residues. As DNA, the CDR3 is TGTGCCACCAGCCGGTCGGGACTAGCGGGAGATTGGAATGAGCAGTTCTTC. This codes for CATSRSGLAGDWNEQFF.

This clonotype has ten or more counts. This chain joins TRBV6-2 or TRBV6-3 and TRBJ2-1; unclear D gene. This CDR3 comprises 13 residues. Per germline, CDR1 MNHEY and CDR2 SVGEGT. The germline V and J ends were trimmed by 6 bases and 8 bases, with 14 bases remaining between them. The CDR3 region has the DNA TGTGCCAGCAGCTTGTACGCCCGGGATGAGCAGTTCTTC. This gives the protein CASSLYARDEQFF.

This clonotype was recorded a few times. The rearrangement uses TRBV7-9 and TRBJ2-5; tentative D call: TRBD1 (5 bases). V was trimmed by 4 bases and J by 5 bases, leaving 11 bases between them. This CDR3 has 13 amino acids. Germline V gives CDR1 SEHNR, CDR2 FQNEAQ (reference sequence). This CDR3 is CASSSGLWETQYF. In nucleotides, the CDR3 is TGTGCCAGCAGCTCAGGGTTGTGGGAGACCCAGTACTTC.

This rearrangement joins TRBV27 to TRBJ2-1; D may be TRBD2 (7 bases). The ends were cut back, 4 bases at V and 6 bases at J, with 19 bases in the middle. Germline V lookup: CDR1 MNHEY, CDR2 SMNVEV (reference sequence). This CDR3 contains 16 residues. DNA of the CDR3: TGTGCCAGCAGTTCCCCAGGGGTAGCGGGTACCAATGAGCAGTTCTTC. Translation: CASSSPGVAGTNEQFF.

The chain uses TRBV4-2 and TRBJ2-5; the match to TRBD2 covers 7 bases. The CDR3 spans 16 residues. Germline loops: CDR1 LGHNA, CDR2 YNFKEQ. The J segment lost 5 bases and the V segment lost 0 bases, leaving 9 bases of the junction unmatched. Here the CDR3 DNA reads TGTGCCAGCAGCCAAGATCTTTTTGGGAGGGAGGAGACCCAGTACTTC. This sequence encodes CASSQDLFGREETQYF.

V usage is TRBV10-3 and J usage is TRBJ2-7; 9 positions agree with TRBD2. V lost 7 bases to trimming and J lost 0 bases; unmatched junction nucleotides: 1. The germline V gene has CDR1 ENHRY and CDR2 SYGVKD. CDR3 size: 13 residues. The CDR3 region has the DNA TGTGCCATCACTAGCGGGGACTCCTACGAGCAGTACTTC. Its translation: CAITSGDSYEQYF.

The chain has TRBV5-1 and TRBJ2-7, with D possibly matching TRBD2 (5 bases). Trimming took off 0 bases at V and 8 bases at J, with 15 bases between the two ends. The germline CDR1 and CDR2 sequences are SGHRS and YFSETQ. There are 14 residues in the CDR3. CDR3 DNA sequence: TGCGCCAGCAGCTTGGAACCCTCGGGGTACAAGCAGTACTTC. This gives the protein CASSLEPSGYKQYF.

The chain couples TRBV5-6 to TRBJ2-5; possible D gene TRBD1, 5 bases. This CDR3 spans 13 amino acids. Trimming cost V 3 bases and J 3 bases, with 9 bases left between them. Per the germline V gene, CDR1 is SGHDT and CDR2 is YYEEEE. The CDR3 here is CASSSGAEETQYF. The CDR3 region has the DNA TGTGCCAGCAGCTCTGGGGCAGAAGAGACCCAGTACTTC.

The rearrangement uses TRBV15 and TRBJ1-6; D might be TRBD1 (6 bases). Deletions cut 7 bases from V and 6 bases from J, with 10 bases between. The CDR3 loop spans 13 amino acids. Germline loops: CDR1 LNHNV, CDR2 YYDKDF (reference sequence). This CDR3 reads CATNRDLNSPLHF. As DNA, the CDR3 is TGTGCCACCAACAGGGACCTTAATTCACCCCTCCACTTT.

The chain is built from TRBV19 and TRBJ1-2, with TRBD1 as a possible D gene (5 bases). CDR3 size: 13 residues. V shed 3 bases and J shed 2 bases, with 7 bases lying between them. From germline, CDR1 is LNHDA and CDR2 SQIVND (reference sequence). Written as DNA, the CDR3 is TGTGCCAGTAGTATGGGGCAGAACTATGGCTACACCTTC. Translating it yields CASSMGQNYGYTF.

A remark on this clonotype: A much more abundant neighbour one base away suggests this may be a read error. This chain links TRBV24-1 with TRBJ2-2; D possibly matches TRBD1 or TRBD2 (6 bases each). Germline CDR1 and CDR2: KGHDR and SFDVKD. The CDR3 loop spans 14 amino acids. Written as DNA, the CDR3 is TGTGCCACCATGGACAGCCCGAACACCGGGGGGCTGTTTTTT. Its translation is CATMDSPNTGGLFF.